Below, 12 T cell receptor beta chains from the same sample are listed, as sequenced in a study of T cell clonality in common variable immunodeficiency. The protocol was immunoSEQ multiplex PCR, while the TCRdb copy is restricted to in-frame clones and leaves out a portion. The sample has about 64,000 clones, none seen only once. Sequencing was done on a sample of peripheral blood mononuclear cells. These receptor sequences come from a person aged 18 to 75 in good health.

There are many counts of this clone. The CDR3 goes on 3 residues after the read ends, and that part is filled in from the germline J gene. The rearrangement joins TRBV30 to TRBJ1-1; D gene ambiguous. CDR3 size: 11 residues. The V gene lost 5 bases and the J gene lost 3 bases, with 7 bases spanning the gap. CDR1 is GTSNPN and CDR2 is SVGIG in the germline V gene (reference sequence). This CDR3 reads CAWHQDTEAFF. Partial CDR3 DNA: TGTGCCTGGCACCAGGACACTGAA. Together with reference TRBV30 and TRBJ1-1, the CDR3 gives the full variable domain: SQTIHQWPATLVQPVGSPLSLECTVEGTSNPNLYWYRQAAGRGLQLLFYSVGIGQISSEVPQNLSASRPQDRQFILSSKKLLLSDSGFYLCAWHQDTEAFFGQGTRLTVV.

This clone occurred many times. The read ends 3 residues shy of where the CDR3 ends; the end is completed using the germline J gene. The chain joins TRBV7-8 to TRBJ1-4; D uncertain. This CDR3 spans 16 amino acids. CDR1 is SGHVS and CDR2 is FQNEAQ in the germline V gene. V gave up 2 bases and J gave up 5 bases, with 15 bases separating them. The part of the CDR3 DNA that was read is TGTGCCAGCAGCTTATGGGTTCCTGGGCCAAATGAAAAA. It translates to CASSLWVPGPNEK. The CDR3 reads in full as CASSLWVPGPNEKLFF.

This clone has at least ten counts. The CDR3 end lies 3 residues beyond the end of the read and is filled in from the germline J gene. The V gene is TRBV19, the J gene TRBJ1-1, with a tentative D call TRBD1 (5 bases). Germline loops: CDR1 LNHDA, CDR2 SQIVND (reference sequence). This CDR3 has 13 amino acids. Deletions cut 10 bases from V and 4 bases from J, with 16 bases between. The CDR3 bases that were read are TGTGCCATCCTCGGGGGGGGAGGCACTGAA. This gives the protein CAILGGGGTE. The CDR3, in full, reads CAILGGGGTEAFF.

At least ten counts were recorded for this clone. The read gets to within 3 residues of the CDR3 end, and the germline J gene fills in the rest. V and J are TRBV6-2 or TRBV6-3 and TRBJ2-5, with 12 bases matching TRBD2. The V segment lost 7 bases and the J segment 7 bases; nucleotides outside the gene matches: 10. The CDR3 is made up of 15 amino acids. Germline V gene lookup returns CDR1 MNHEY and CDR2 SVGEGT. The covered CDR3 bases are TGTGCCAGCACCAAAGGGGCTAGCGGGAGGGTGACC. The encoded protein is CASTKGASGRVT. The entire CDR3 protein is CASTKGASGRVTQYF.

This clone was recorded many times. The CDR3 end is not reached by the read, which stops 3 residues before it; the germline J gene fills it in. The V and J genes are TRBV24-1 and TRBJ2-3; TRBD1 is a possible D gene (6 bases). Trimming cost V 11 bases and J 3 bases, with 23 bases left between them. Germline-derived CDR1 and CDR2 are KGHDR and SFDVKD. The CDR3 runs 16 residues. The sequenced CDR3 bases are TGTGCCATTCAGCACAGGGATAGTAGGGGGACAGATACG. This codes for CAIQHRDSRGTDT. The whole CDR3 reads CAIQHRDSRGTDTQYF.

This clone was observed at least ten times. The CDR3 sequence is CASSSADTQYF. CDR3 bases read: TGTGCCAGCAGCTCCGCGGATACG. The chain recombines TRBV2 with TRBJ2-3; no definite D call. The CDR3 is cut off 3 residues early in the read; its end comes from the germline J gene. CDR1 is SNHLY, CDR2 FYNNEI, per germline. V gave up 6 bases and J gave up 6 bases, with 7 bases separating them. This CDR3 region has 11 residues. Filled out from reference TRBV2 and TRBJ2-3, the complete variable domain reads EPEVTQTPSHQVTQMGQEVILRCVPISNHLYFYWYRQILGQKVEFLVSFYNNEISEKSEIFDDQFSVERPDGSNFTLKIRSTKLEDSAMYFCASSSADTQYFGPGTRLTVL.

This clone was seen ten or more times. The CDR3 end falls 3 residues outside the read, so it is completed with the germline J gene. This chain uses TRBV7-8 with TRBJ2-2, with 8 nucleotides matching TRBD1. Losses at the gene ends were 0 bases for V and 0 bases for J; bases not matched to a gene: 6. CDR3 size: 18 residues. Germline V lookup: CDR1 SGHVS, CDR2 FQNEAQ. The CDR3 bases that were read are TGTGCCAGCAGCTTAGCTGACAGGGGATCCGCGAACACCGGGGAG. Translating gives CASSLADRGSANTGE. The whole CDR3 protein reads CASSLADRGSANTGELFF.

This clone was seen many times. The CDR3 extends 3 residues past the end of the read, so its final part is completed from the germline J gene. This chain links TRBV20-1 with TRBJ1-2; 10 bases agree with TRBD1. Germline V gene lookup returns CDR1 DFQATT and CDR2 SNEGSKA (reference sequence). The CDR3 loop spans 13 amino acids. The CDR3 bases that were read are TGCAGTGCTACTCGACAGGGGGCGCGGGGC. Protein product: CSATRQGARG. In full, the CDR3 reads CSATRQGARGYTF.

This clone was counted ten times or more. The read halts 3 residues ahead of the CDR3 end, with the missing end drawn from the germline J gene. The rearrangement joins TRBV29-1 to TRBJ2-2, with TRBD1 as a possible D gene (6 bases). This CDR3 is built from 12 residues. Looked up from germline, CDR1 is SQVTM and CDR2 is ANQGSEA. The germline V and J ends were trimmed by 7 bases and 4 bases, with 10 bases remaining between them. The CDR3: CSGTEPTGELFF. Partial CDR3 DNA: TGCAGCGGGACAGAACCCACCGGGGAG.

This clone was found a few times. The read stops 3 residues short of the end of the CDR3; the missing end is completed from the germline J gene. The V gene is TRBV5-1, the J gene TRBJ2-7, with TRBD2 matching 13 bases. The CDR3 is made up of 19 amino acids. Trimming removed 0 bases from V and 0 bases from J; junction bases left unmatched: 9. Germline assignment: CDR1 SGHRS and CDR2 YFSETQ. The sequenced CDR3 bases are TGCGCCAGCAGCTTGGCCGGACTAGCGGGGGAGAACCGCTCCTACGAG. Amino acid sequence: CASSLAGLAGENRSYE. The entire CDR3 is CASSLAGLAGENRSYEQYF.

This clone was seen many times. The CDR3 is cut off 3 residues early in the read; its end comes from the germline J gene. The chain employs TRBV30 and TRBJ1-5, with D perhaps TRBD1 (6 bases). V was shortened by 1 base and J by 0 bases, with 19 bases between the two germline ends. The CDR3 spans 18 residues. Germline CDR1 reads GTSNPN; CDR2 reads SVGIG (reference sequence). CDR3 bases read: TGTGCCTGGAGTGGAAGCAGGGGAAGGTTTTATAGCAATCAGCCC. This gives the protein CAWSGSRGRFYSNQP. The CDR3 reads in full as CAWSGSRGRFYSNQPQHF.

This clone was found many times. The read is 3 residues too short to cover the CDR3 end, so that end is filled in from the germline J gene. The chain couples TRBV7-9 to TRBJ1-5; 8 nucleotides agree with TRBD1. There are 15 residues in the CDR3. V gave up 5 bases and J gave up 7 bases; unmatched junction bases: 10. CDR1 is SEHNR, CDR2 FQNEAQ, per germline (reference sequence). The part of the CDR3 DNA that was read is TGTGCCAGCAGCGGACCCGGGACAGGCGGCCAGCCC. It yields the protein CASSGPGTGGQP. Given in full, the CDR3 is CASSGPGTGGQPQHF.